This TCR beta chain was captured by sequencing in a study of cytomegalovirus exposure and HLA in healthy donors. Trimming took 8 bases from V and 4 from J, leaving 14 bases between them. Germline-derived CDR1 and CDR2 are SGHDN and FVKESK. This CDR3 comprises 13 residues. Sampled while nominally healthy, donors likely had unrecorded immune exposures. The primer mix had 60 Vbeta and 13 Jbeta primers. TCRdb's copy holds only in-frame clones and misses some; the assay was immunoSEQ multiplex PCR. The table includes more than 150,000 clones, 84% detected once. The TCR originated in a girl aged 2 to 10 in good health and CMV-seropositive. The sample taken for sequencing was PBMCs. This chain links TRBV14 with TRBJ1-2; D gene uncertain. The CDR3 reads CASSVWASYGYTF. The CDR3 DNA follows: TGTGCCAGCTCCGTTTGGGCCAGCTATGGCTACACCTTC.